The TCR beta chain described here comes from a study of T cells in Graves' hyperthyroidism and ophthalmopathy. Study-wide points: Blood also contained most expanded thyroid clonotypes above 0.001.

TCR beta CDR3 regions were amplified from RNA. First-round RT-PCR of the TCR CDR3 relied on the HTBI primer set. In TCRdb, the multiplex PCR reads were re-called with MiXCR into one record per CDR3 protein. The sample lists roughly 710,000 distinct CDR3 sequences, 35% occurring once. Patients showing uncontrolled infection, other autoimmune disease, pregnancy or lactation were ineligible. This clonotype appeared many times. Its cognate antigen is unknown. The clonotype originates from a woman in her thirties or forties with Graves' hyperthyroidism. Source material: blood.

The CDR3 spells CASSLLPSYEQYF. The CDR3 DNA sequence: TGCGCCAGCAGCTTGTTGCCCTCCTACGAGCAGTACTTC. The V gene is TRBV5-1, the J gene TRBJ2-7; D gene uncertain. CDR3 length: 13 amino acids. Trimming took off 1 base at V and 0 bases at J, with 5 bases between the two ends. The germline CDR1 and CDR2 sequences are SGHRS and YFSETQ.